A selection of T cell receptor beta chains follows, all from one sample in a study of T cell responses to AZD1222 COVID-19 vaccine. Sequencing used immunoSEQ multiplex PCR; TCRdb keeps in-frame clones, though not all of them. The sample lists around 91,000 clones; 70% to 90% were seen once. The source material was peripheral blood, sampled on day 0 of AZD1222 vaccination. These receptor sequences come from an adult in good health. CDR3s include the opening cysteine and the closing phenylalanine or tryptophan. D genes are given only for firm matches. Not every row has a clone size; where given, it reads once, few, many or a size class.

>NA|TRBV6-5|NA|TRBJ1-1
TGTGCCACCCAAGGGAGGGGAGGCACTGAAGCTTTCTTT
CATQGRGGTEAFF
>NA|TRBV19|NA|TRBJ1-4
TGTGCCAGTAATAGAGGACAGCACGAAAAACTGTTTTTT
CASNRGQHEKLFF
>NA|TRBV7-3|NA|TRBJ2-7
TGTGCCACACCCCGGGACTTCTACGAGCAGTACTTC
CATPRDFYEQYF
>NA|TRBV4-3|TRBD1|TRBJ1-1
TGCGCCAGCAGCCAAGAGGGTGGAAGACAGGGTGAAGCTTTCTTT
CASSQEGGRQGEAFF
>NA|TRBV6-5|NA|TRBJ1-1
TGTGCCAGCAGTCGGACCATGAACACTGAAGCTTTCTTT
CASSRTMNTEAFF
>NA|TRBV4-3|NA|TRBJ2-3
TGCGCCAGCAGCCACGGGGGCGGCACAGATACGCAGTATTTT
CASSHGGGTDTQYF
>NA|TRBV6-5|NA|TRBJ1-3
TGTGCCAGCAGTTACGATTACTCTGGAAACACCATATATTTT
CASSYDYSGNTIYF
>NA|TRBV6-2/TRBV6-3|NA|TRBJ1-1
TGTGCCAGCAGTTACCGGGTGAACACTGAAGCTTTCTTT
CASSYRVNTEAFF
>NA|TRBV18|TRBD1|TRBJ1-2
TGTGCCAGCTCACCTCGGACAGGGTTGATTAACTATGGCTACACCTTC
CASSPRTGLINYGYTF
>NA|TRBV19|TRBD1|TRBJ2-7
TGTGCCAGTAGTGTTACCGGGACAGGGCAATCCGAGCAGTACTTC
CASSVTGTGQSEQYF
>NA|TRBV5-4|NA|TRBJ2-5
TGTGCCAGCAGCTTGGTGGCGGGGATGGAGACCCAGTACTTC
CASSLVAGMETQYF
>NA|TRBV6-4|NA|TRBJ2-5
TGTGCCAGCAGTGAGGACGGGGAGACCCAGTACTTC
CASSEDGETQYF
>NA|TRBV20-1|NA|TRBJ1-5
TGCAGTGCTAGTAGTAGCAATCAGCCCCAGCATTTT
CSASSSNQPQHF
>NA|TRBV7-8|NA|TRBJ1-1
TGTGCCAGCAGCTTAATACAGAACACTGAAGCTTTCTTT
CASSLIQNTEAFF
>NA|TRBV4-3|TRBD2|TRBJ2-5
TGCGCCAGCAGCCAATTAGCGGGGGACCAAGAGACCCAGTACTTC
CASSQLAGDQETQYF
>once|TRBV5-1|TRBD1|TRBJ1-6
TGCGCCAGCAGCGGACCGGGACAGGGGAATTCACCCCTCCACTTT
CASSGPGQGNSPLHF
>NA|TRBV5-1|NA|TRBJ1-4
TGCGCCAGCAGCTTGGATTCCCCGGGGCGCATTGGGGGGGAAAAACTGTTTTTT
CASSLDSPGRIGGEKLFF
>NA|TRBV7-9|TRBD1|TRBJ1-2
TGTGCCAGCAGCGCAATTCTACAGGGGGCAACGGGCTACACCTTC
CASSAILQGATGYTF
>NA|TRBV7-6|NA|TRBJ2-1
TGTGCCAGCAGCCCCCTCCCACAGGAATCCTACAATGAGCAGTTCTTC
CASSPLPQESYNEQFF
>few|TRBV9|NA|TRBJ1-2
TGTGCCAGCAGCGTAGAGTTGGGCGGCTATGGCTACACCTTC
CASSVELGGYGYTF
>NA|TRBV4-3|TRBD2|TRBJ2-5
TGCGCCAGCAGCCGAGGACTAGCGGGACTAGAGACCCAGTACTTC
CASSRGLAGLETQYF
>NA|TRBV9|TRBD2|TRBJ2-5
TGTGCCAGCAGCGTCGGAGGACTAGCGGGAGGGGAGACCCAGTACTTC
CASSVGGLAGGETQYF
>once|TRBV12-3/TRBV12-4|NA|TRBJ1-5
TGTGCCACCACCCGGGACAGCAATCAGCCCCAGCATTTT
CATTRDSNQPQHF
>NA|TRBV5-5|TRBD1|TRBJ2-7
TGTGCCAGCAGCTTGGCACCGGGACAGAGCATCTACGAGCAGTACTTC
CASSLAPGQSIYEQYF
>NA|TRBV28|NA|TRBJ2-1
TGTGCCAGCAGTTTAGGGGGCCAGCTCGGTGAGCAGTTCTTC
CASSLGGQLGEQFF
>few|TRBV6-5|TRBD2|TRBJ2-1
TGTGCCAGCGGTCCGGGACTAGCGATTCCCTCTCAGTTCTTC
CASGPGLAIPSQFF
>NA|TRBV10-3|TRBD1|TRBJ1-5
TGTGCCATCAGTGGAGGGGGCGCCGGTCAGCCCCAGCATTTT
CAISGGGAGQPQHF
>NA|TRBV5-1|TRBD1|TRBJ2-1
TGCGCCAGCAGCCCACTACTGGCCGGGACAGGGGGTTACAATGAGCAGTTCTTC
CASSPLLAGTGGYNEQFF
>NA|TRBV7-3|NA|TRBJ2-2
TGTGCCAGCAGCCCCGAGGGCACAGGAGGCCCCGGGGAGCTGTTTTTT
CASSPEGTGGPGELFF
>once|TRBV5-4|NA|TRBJ1-4
TGTGCCAGCAGCCCGGGGTTTAATGAAAAACTGTTTTTT
CASSPGFNEKLFF
>NA|TRBV4-3|NA|TRBJ1-4
TGCGCCAGCAGCCAAGGAGTTGTAGGGGGGGAAAAACTGTTTTTT
CASSQGVVGGEKLFF
>NA|TRBV27|NA|TRBJ1-2
TGTGCCAGCAGTTTATCCCGGGGGGGACTCTATGGCTACACCTTC
CASSLSRGGLYGYTF
>NA|TRBV18|TRBD2|TRBJ2-3
TGTGCCAGCTCACCGCCCGCTAGCGGGGGCCGGGATACGCAGTATTTT
CASSPPASGGRDTQYF
>NA|TRBV19|NA|TRBJ1-2
TGTGCCAGTAGTATGGGCACTTTCGACTATGGCTACACCTTC
CASSMGTFDYGYTF
>NA|TRBV7-8|NA|TRBJ2-5
TGTGCCAGCAGCCTTGGACAGCAAGAGACCCAGTACTTC
CASSLGQQETQYF
>NA|TRBV28|NA|TRBJ1-1
TGTGCCAGCACCGGACAGTTCGTACTCGAAGCTTTCTTT
CASTGQFVLEAFF
>NA|TRBV6-5|TRBD2|TRBJ2-1
TGTGCCAGCATCCCCAAACGGGGGGGCACTGAGCAGTTCTTC
CASIPKRGGTEQFF
>NA|TRBV18|NA|TRBJ1-5
TGTGCCAGCTCACCACAAGGGGCAGGGCAAAGTCAGCCCCAGCATTTT
CASSPQGAGQSQPQHF
>once|TRBV28|TRBD1|TRBJ1-1
TGTGCCAGCAGTCTGGACAGGGGAAATGTTGGAGCTTTCTTT
CASSLDRGNVGAFF
>NA|TRBV19|TRBD1|TRBJ1-2
TGTGCCAGTACCCAAGGACAGGGGGCCGGGGGCTACACCTTC
CASTQGQGAGGYTF
>once|TRBV28|TRBD1|TRBJ2-1
TGTGCCAGCAGTACTCCCCGGGACAGGGAGGTCGATGAGCAGTTCTTC
CASSTPRDREVDEQFF
>NA|TRBV6-2/TRBV6-3|TRBD1|TRBJ1-2
TGTGCCAGCAGTTCAACAGGGGAGGTACTTGGCTACACCTTC
CASSSTGEVLGYTF
>few|TRBV2|TRBD1|TRBJ2-5
TGTGCCAGCAGGCCCCGACAGGGGGCGAGGGAGACCCAGTACTTC
CASRPRQGARETQYF
>NA|TRBV10-3|NA|TRBJ2-3
TGTGCCATCAGTGTGGGGTTGACAGATACGCAGTATTTT
CAISVGLTDTQYF
>NA|TRBV5-1|NA|TRBJ2-3
TGCGCCAGCAGATCGGGCGTGAGCACAGATACGCAGTATTTT
CASRSGVSTDTQYF
>NA|TRBV28|NA|TRBJ1-5
TGTGCCAGCAGGCGCGGGGGAAGCAATCAGCCCCAGCATTTT
CASRRGGSNQPQHF
>NA|TRBV12-5|NA|TRBJ2-2
TGTGCTGGAACAACAGGGACGGGCACCGGGGAGCTGTTTTTT
CAGTTGTGTGELFF
>NA|TRBV4-2|NA|TRBJ1-1
TGTGCCAGCAGCCAAGATCTGGGGACCACGAACACTGAAGCTTTCTTT
CASSQDLGTTNTEAFF
>few|TRBV7-2|NA|TRBJ1-5
TGTGCCAGCAGCTTAGGAGGTTGGGAGGATCAGCCCCAGCATTTT
CASSLGGWEDQPQHF
>NA|TRBV2|NA|TRBJ2-1
TGTGCCAGCATGGTCTTCGAGGGCGAGCTATCGCAGTTCTTC
CASMVFEGELSQFF
>NA|TRBV6-5|NA|TRBJ2-2
TGTGCCAGCAGCTCTCCTTGGGATACCGGGGAGCTGTTTTTT
CASSSPWDTGELFF
>NA|TRBV12-3/TRBV12-4|NA|TRBJ1-1
TGTGCCAGCAGTTTAGAGTGGAACACTGAAGCTTTCTTT
CASSLEWNTEAFF